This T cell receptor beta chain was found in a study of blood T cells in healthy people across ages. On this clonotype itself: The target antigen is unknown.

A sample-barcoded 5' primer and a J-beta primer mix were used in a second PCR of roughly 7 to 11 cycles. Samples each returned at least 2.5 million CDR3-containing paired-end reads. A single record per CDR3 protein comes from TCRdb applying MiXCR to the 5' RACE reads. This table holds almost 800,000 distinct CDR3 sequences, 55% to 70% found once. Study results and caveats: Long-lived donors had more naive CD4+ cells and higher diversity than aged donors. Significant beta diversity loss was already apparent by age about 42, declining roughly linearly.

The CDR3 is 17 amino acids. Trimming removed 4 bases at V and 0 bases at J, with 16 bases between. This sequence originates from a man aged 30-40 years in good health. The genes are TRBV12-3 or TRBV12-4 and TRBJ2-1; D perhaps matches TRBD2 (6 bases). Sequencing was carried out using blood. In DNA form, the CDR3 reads TGTGCCAGCAGTTCGGGAGCAGGGAGAAGCTCCTACAATGAGCAGTTCTTC. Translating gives CASSSGAGRSSYNEQFF.